Shown below are 8 T cell receptor beta chains from a single sample sequenced in a study of T cells in Graves' hyperthyroidism and ophthalmopathy. TCR beta CDR3 regions were amplified from RNA transcripts. HTBI primers were employed in a first-round RT-PCR of the TCR CDR3. TCRdb analysed the multiplex PCR reads with MiXCR anew, one entry per CDR3 protein. This sample has 650,000 to 850,000 distinct CDR3 sequences; around a sixth occur once, and the top ten carry over 15%. The sequenced sample consisted of blood. These receptors all come from a woman in her forties or fifties with Graves' hyperthyroidism that later progressed to Graves' ophthalmopathy.

This clonotype was seen ten or more times. The J gene is TRBJ2-3, the V gene TRBV5-1; TRBD2 matches at 8 bases. The CDR3 spans 12 residues. Germline V lookup: CDR1 SGHRS, CDR2 YFSETQ. V was clipped by 0 bases and J by 10 bases; unmatched bases: 1. As DNA, the CDR3 is TGCGCCAGCAGCTTGGTTAGCGGGGCGCAGTATTTT. Its protein product is CASSLVSGAQYF.

This clonotype was detected ten times or more. DNA of the CDR3: TGCGCCAGCAGTGGGACTAGCGGGGCCGTGGAGACCCAGTACTTC. Its protein is CASSGTSGAVETQYF. The chain carries TRBV5-1 and TRBJ2-5, with 13 bases matching TRBD2. Trimming cost V 5 bases and J 5 bases; bases outside gene matches: 6. Per the germline V gene, CDR1 is SGHRS and CDR2 is YFSETQ. The CDR3 has 15 amino acids.

CDR3 sequence: CASSTSETGIGGTEAFF. In nucleotides, the CDR3 is TGTGCCAGTAGTACCTCCGAGACAGGGATCGGTGGTACTGAAGCTTTCTTT. The V gene is TRBV19, the J gene TRBJ1-1, with 7 bases that match TRBD1. This CDR3 has 17 amino acids. V lost 4 bases and J lost 5; bases outside the gene matches: 16. From germline, CDR1 is LNHDA and CDR2 SQIVND (reference sequence).

The CDR3 nucleotides are TGTGCCAGTGGGCACTATGGCTACACCTTC. It is translated as CASGHYGYTF. V is TRBV19 and J is TRBJ1-2; D is undetermined. Germline V gene data show CDR1 as LNHDA and CDR2 as SQIVND (reference sequence). The ends were cut back, 8 bases at V and 3 bases at J, with 4 bases in the middle. The CDR3 has 10 residues.

This chain joins TRBV7-2 and TRBJ2-5; D unresolved. Germline V gene lookup returns CDR1 SGHTA and CDR2 FQGNSA. This CDR3 spans 15 amino acids. V was shortened by 5 bases and J by 2 bases, with 15 bases between the two germline ends. The CDR3 nucleotides read TGTGCCAGCAGCATATGGGGTCTTGGGCAAGAGACCCAGTACTTC. Protein: CASSIWGLGQETQYF.

V is TRBV9 and J is TRBJ1-2; a weak D match, TRBD1 (5 bases). This CDR3 has 13 amino acids. The germline CDR1 and CDR2 sequences are SGDLS and YYNGEE. Trimming removed 5 bases from V and 4 bases from J, with 12 bases in between. The chain's CDR3 is CASRAPDSYGYTF. In nucleotides, the CDR3 is TGTGCCAGCAGGGCTCCAGACAGCTATGGCTACACCTTC.

This clonotype has ten or more counts. The chain combines TRBV3-1 with TRBJ1-2; a weak D match, TRBD1 (5 bases). CDR3 length: 17 residues. Germline values: CDR1 LGHDT, CDR2 YNNKEL (reference sequence). Trimming removed 1 base at V and 3 bases at J, with 18 bases between. Written as DNA, the CDR3 is TGTGCCAGCAGCCAAGTGGTAAGCGACGGGGGAGACTATGGCTACACCTTC. Amino acids: CASSQVVSDGGDYGYTF. Complete variable domain (other parts from reference TRBV3-1 and TRBJ1-2): DTAVSQTPKYLVTQMGNDKSIKCEQNLGHDTMYWYKQDSKKFLKIMFSYNNKELIINETVPNRFSPKSPDKAHLNLHINSLELGDSAVYFCASSQVVSDGGDYGYTFGSGTRLTVV.

At least ten counts were recorded for this clonotype. The CDR3 is CSARVEPDSPYEQYF. As DNA, the CDR3 is TGCAGTGCTAGAGTTGAACCGGACAGCCCCTACGAGCAGTACTTC. The rearrangement joins TRBV20-1 to TRBJ2-7, with TRBD1 as a possible D gene (6 bases). Between the trimmed V and J ends, which lost 1 base and 2 bases, there was a span of 15 bases. This CDR3 spans 15 amino acids. Germline V gene lookup returns CDR1 DFQATT and CDR2 SNEGSKA (reference sequence).